One sample yielded the 6 T cell receptor beta chains listed below, sequenced in a study of blood T cells in healthy people across ages. Together with a sample-barcoded 5' primer, a J-beta primer mix was included in a second PCR lasting roughly 6 to 12 cycles. Using its own MiXCR run on the 5' RACE reads, TCRdb lists one record per CDR3 protein. This table holds 1.5 million to 2 million distinct CDR3 sequences, around 48% found once. The sequencing input was blood. The receptors were sampled from a woman between 40 and 50 years old in good health.

The chain combines TRBV10-3 with TRBJ2-7, with a tentative D call TRBD2 (5 bases). Trimming left V 6 bases short and J 5 bases short, with 14 bases between. CDR3 length: 13 amino acids. CDR1 is ENHRY, CDR2 SYGVKD, per germline. The CDR3 coding sequence is TGTGCCATCAGCGAGACGGGAACCCACGAGCAGTACTTC. The encoded protein is CAISETGTHEQYF.

This clonotype was counted a few times. The gene calls are TRBV3-1 and TRBJ2-5; D is possibly TRBD1 (7 bases). The CDR3 is 14 amino acids. In germline, CDR1 is LGHDT, CDR2 YNNKEL (reference sequence). V dropped 3 bases and J dropped 2 bases, with 10 bases sitting between them. The CDR3 nucleotides are TGTGCCAGCAGCCACAGGGGGACTCAAGAGACCCAGTACTTC. Translation: CASSHRGTQETQYF.

The chain links TRBV7-2 to TRBJ2-7; 8 nucleotides agree with TRBD2. J lost 7 bases, V lost 4 bases, and 15 bases had no gene match. The CDR3 runs 16 residues. In germline, CDR1 is SGHTA, CDR2 FQGNSA. This CDR3 is CASSSPPRGGWNEQYF. The CDR3, as DNA: TGTGCCAGCAGCTCCCCACCACGCGGGGGGTGGAATGAGCAGTACTTC.

V and J are TRBV11-2 and TRBJ2-3; a possible D gene is TRBD1 (5 bases). The germline V gene encodes CDR1 SGHAT and CDR2 FQNNGV. This CDR3 comprises 18 residues. The germline V and J ends were trimmed by 1 base and 1 base, with 18 bases remaining between them. The CDR3 protein is CASSLGKGRGFGTDTQYF. DNA for the CDR3: TGTGCCAGCAGCTTAGGGAAGGGTAGGGGATTCGGCACAGATACGCAGTATTTT.

In regard to this clonotype: A much more abundant neighbour one base away suggests this may be a read error. The chain carries TRBV7-6 and TRBJ2-4; TRBD1 matches at 8 bases. CDR3 size: 13 residues. With V trimmed by 3 bases and J by 8 bases, 3 bases remained unmatched. Looked up from germline, CDR1 is SGHVS and CDR2 is FNYEAQ. The CDR3 here is CASSFGQGYIQYF. The CDR3 DNA reads TGTGCCAGCAGCTTCGGACAGGGATACATTCAGTACTTC.

This clonotype was recorded a few times. This chain joins TRBV27 and TRBJ2-1, with D possibly being TRBD1 or TRBD2 (5 bases each). With 3 bases removed from V and 5 bases from J, the gap between germline ends came to 11 bases. Germline values: CDR1 MNHEY, CDR2 SMNVEV (reference sequence). The CDR3 has 14 residues. This chain's CDR3 is CASSFGGPNNEQFF. CDR3 in DNA: TGTGCCAGCAGTTTTGGGGGACCTAACAATGAGCAGTTCTTC.